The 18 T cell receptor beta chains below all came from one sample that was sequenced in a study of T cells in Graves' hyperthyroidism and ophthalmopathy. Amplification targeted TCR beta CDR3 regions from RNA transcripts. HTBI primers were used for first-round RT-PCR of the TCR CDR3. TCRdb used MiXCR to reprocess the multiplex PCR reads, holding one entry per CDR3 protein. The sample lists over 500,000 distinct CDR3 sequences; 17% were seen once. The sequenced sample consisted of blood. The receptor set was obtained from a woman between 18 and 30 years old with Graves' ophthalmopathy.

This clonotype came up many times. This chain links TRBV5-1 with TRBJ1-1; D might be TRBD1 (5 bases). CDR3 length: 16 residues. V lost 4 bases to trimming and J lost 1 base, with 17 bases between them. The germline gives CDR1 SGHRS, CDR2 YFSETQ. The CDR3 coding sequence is TGCGCCAGCAGCCTGGACACTCTTATATCGAACACTGAAGCTTTCTTT. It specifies CASSLDTLISNTEAFF.

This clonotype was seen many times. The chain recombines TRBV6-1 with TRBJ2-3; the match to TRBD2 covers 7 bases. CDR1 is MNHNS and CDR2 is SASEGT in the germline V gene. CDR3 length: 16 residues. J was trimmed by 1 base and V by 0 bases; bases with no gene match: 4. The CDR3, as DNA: TGTGCCAGCAGTGAAGCTCCTAGCGGAGGCACAGATACGCAGTATTTT. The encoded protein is CASSEAPSGGTDTQYF.

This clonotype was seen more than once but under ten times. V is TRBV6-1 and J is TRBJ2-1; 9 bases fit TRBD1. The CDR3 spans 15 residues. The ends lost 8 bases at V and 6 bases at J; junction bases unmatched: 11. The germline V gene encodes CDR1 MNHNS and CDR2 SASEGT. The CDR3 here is CASVGQGFFGNEQFF. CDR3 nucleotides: TGTGCCAGCGTGGGACAGGGATTCTTTGGCAATGAGCAGTTCTTC.

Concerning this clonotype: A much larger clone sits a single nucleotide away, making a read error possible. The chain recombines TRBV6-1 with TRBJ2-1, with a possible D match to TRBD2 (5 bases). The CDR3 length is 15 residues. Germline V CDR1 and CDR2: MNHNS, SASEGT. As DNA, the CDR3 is TGTGCCAGCGGTGAAGGGAGAGTGCGTTACAATGAGCAGTTCTTC. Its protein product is CASGEGRVRYNEQFF.

The CDR3 region has the DNA TGTGCCAGCAGTTTAGCGGCTAGCGGGGGCTCAAGGGAGGCCACAGATACGCAGTATTTT. Translating it yields CASSLAASGGSREATDTQYF. The chain couples TRBV28 to TRBJ2-3; 10 bases are a match to TRBD2. This CDR3 has 20 residues. Germline assignment: CDR1 MDHEN and CDR2 SYDVKM. The ends lost 2 bases at V and 2 bases at J; junction bases unmatched: 16.

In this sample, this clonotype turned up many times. The CDR3 nucleotides are TGTGCCAGCCATCGGGGGCTGGATGGCTACACCTTC. Translation: CASHRGLDGYTF. The chain couples TRBV28 to TRBJ1-2; TRBD1 is a possible D gene (6 bases). CDR1 is MDHEN and CDR2 is SYDVKM in the germline V gene. CDR3 length equals 12 residues. V lost 8 bases to trimming and J lost 6 bases, with 13 bases between them.

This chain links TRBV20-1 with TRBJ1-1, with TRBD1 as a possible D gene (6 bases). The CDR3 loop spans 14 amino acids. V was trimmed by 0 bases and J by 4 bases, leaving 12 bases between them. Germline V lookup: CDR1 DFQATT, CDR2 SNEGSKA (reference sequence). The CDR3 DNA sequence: TGCAGTGCTAGAGACCTCACAGGGCTCACTGAAGCTTTCTTT. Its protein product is CSARDLTGLTEAFF.

The CDR3 is CASKGTGELFF. CDR3 in DNA: TGTGCCAGCAAGGGCACCGGGGAGCTGTTTTTT. The chain uses TRBV2 and TRBJ2-2, with unresolved D. The CDR3 spans 11 residues. Germline lookup yields CDR1 SNHLY and CDR2 FYNNEI. V shed 7 bases and J shed 4 bases, with 4 bases lying between them. Full variable domain (remainder filled in from reference TRBV2 and TRBJ2-2): EPEVTQTPSHQVTQMGQEVILRCVPISNHLYFYWYRQILGQKVEFLVSFYNNEISEKSEIFDDQFSVERPDGSNFTLKIRSTKLEDSAMYFCASKGTGELFFGEGSRLTVL.

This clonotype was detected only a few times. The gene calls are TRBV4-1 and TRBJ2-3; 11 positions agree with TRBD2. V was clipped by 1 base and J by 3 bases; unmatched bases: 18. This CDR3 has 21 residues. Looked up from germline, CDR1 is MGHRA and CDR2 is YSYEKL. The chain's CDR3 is CASSQAPTQLAGGRGTDTQYF. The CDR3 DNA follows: TGCGCCAGCAGCCAAGCTCCGACTCAATTAGCGGGGGGGCGAGGAACAGATACGCAGTATTTT.

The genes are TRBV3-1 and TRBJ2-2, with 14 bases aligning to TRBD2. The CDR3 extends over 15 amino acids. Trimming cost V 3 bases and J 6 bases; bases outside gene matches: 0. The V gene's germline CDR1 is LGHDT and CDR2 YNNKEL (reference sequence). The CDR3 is CASSQTSGRAGELFF. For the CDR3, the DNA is TGTGCCAGCAGCCAGACTAGCGGGAGGGCCGGGGAGCTGTTTTTT.

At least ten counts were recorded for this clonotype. In DNA, the CDR3 is TGTGCCAGCAGTCCCCGACTAGCGGGAGACCTTAACAATGAGCAGTTCTTC. This translates into CASSPRLAGDLNNEQFF. The genes are TRBV12-3 or TRBV12-4 and TRBJ2-1, with 12 bases identical to TRBD2. This CDR3 comprises 17 residues. Unmatched junction bases numbered 10, after V lost 5 bases and J lost 5 bases.

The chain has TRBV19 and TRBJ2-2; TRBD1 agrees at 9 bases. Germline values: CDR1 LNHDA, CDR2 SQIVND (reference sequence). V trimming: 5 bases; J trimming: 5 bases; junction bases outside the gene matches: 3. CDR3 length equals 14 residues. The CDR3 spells CASSHGQGTGELFF. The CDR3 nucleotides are TGTGCCAGTAGTCACGGACAGGGGACCGGGGAGCTGTTTTTT. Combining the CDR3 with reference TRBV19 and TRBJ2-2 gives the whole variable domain DGGITQSPKYLFRKEGQNVTLSCEQNLNHDAMYWYRQDPGQGLRLIYYSQIVNDFQKGDIAEGYSVSREKKESFPLTVTSAQKNPTAFYLCASSHGQGTGELFFGEGSRLTVL.

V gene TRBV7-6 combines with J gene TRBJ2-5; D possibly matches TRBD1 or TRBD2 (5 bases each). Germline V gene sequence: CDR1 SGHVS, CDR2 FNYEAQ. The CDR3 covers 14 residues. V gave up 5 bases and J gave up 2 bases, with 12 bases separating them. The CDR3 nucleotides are TGTGCCAGCAGCGCCCGAGGGGAACAAGAGACCCAGTACTTC. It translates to CASSARGEQETQYF. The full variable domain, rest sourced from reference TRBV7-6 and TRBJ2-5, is GAGVSQSPRYKVTKRGQDVALRCDPISGHVSLYWYRQALGQGPEFLTYFNYEAQQDKSGLPNDRFSAERPEGSISTLTIQRTEQRDSAMYRCASSARGEQETQYFGPGTRLLVL.

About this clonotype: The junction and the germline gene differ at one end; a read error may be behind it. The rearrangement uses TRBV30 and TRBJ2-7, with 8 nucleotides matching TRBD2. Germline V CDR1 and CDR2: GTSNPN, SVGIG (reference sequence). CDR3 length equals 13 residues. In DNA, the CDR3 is TGTGCCTGGAGCTTAGCGGGGCCGTACGAGCGGTACTTC. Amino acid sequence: CAWSLAGPYERYF.

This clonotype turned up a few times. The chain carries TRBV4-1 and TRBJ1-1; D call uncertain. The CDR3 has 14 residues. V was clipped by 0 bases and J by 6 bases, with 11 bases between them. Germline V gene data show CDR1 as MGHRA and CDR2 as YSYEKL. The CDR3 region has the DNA TGCGCCAGCAGCCAAGAGGTCGTCCTCGCTGAAGCTTTCTTT. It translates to CASSQEVVLAEAFF.

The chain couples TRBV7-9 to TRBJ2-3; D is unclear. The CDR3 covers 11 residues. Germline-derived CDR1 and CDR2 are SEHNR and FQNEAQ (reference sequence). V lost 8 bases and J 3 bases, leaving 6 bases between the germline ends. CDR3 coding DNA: TGTGCCAGCGCGGAGACAGATACGCAGTATTTT. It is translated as CASAETDTQYF.

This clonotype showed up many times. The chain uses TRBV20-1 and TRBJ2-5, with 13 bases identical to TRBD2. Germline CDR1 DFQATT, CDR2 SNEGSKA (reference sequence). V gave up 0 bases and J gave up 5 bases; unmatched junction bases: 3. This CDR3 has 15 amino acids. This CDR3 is CSARDQTSGRETQYF. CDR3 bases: TGCAGTGCTAGAGATCAGACTAGCGGGAGGGAGACCCAGTACTTC.

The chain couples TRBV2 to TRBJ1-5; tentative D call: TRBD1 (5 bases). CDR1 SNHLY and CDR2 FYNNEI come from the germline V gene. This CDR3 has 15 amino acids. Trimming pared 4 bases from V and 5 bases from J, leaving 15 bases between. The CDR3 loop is CASSVGTRGDQPQHF. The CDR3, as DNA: TGTGCCAGCAGTGTAGGGACCCGCGGGGATCAGCCCCAGCATTTT. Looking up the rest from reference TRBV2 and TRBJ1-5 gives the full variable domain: EPEVTQTPSHQVTQMGQEVILRCVPISNHLYFYWYRQILGQKVEFLVSFYNNEISEKSEIFDDQFSVERPDGSNFTLKIRSTKLEDSAMYFCASSVGTRGDQPQHFGDGTRLSIL.